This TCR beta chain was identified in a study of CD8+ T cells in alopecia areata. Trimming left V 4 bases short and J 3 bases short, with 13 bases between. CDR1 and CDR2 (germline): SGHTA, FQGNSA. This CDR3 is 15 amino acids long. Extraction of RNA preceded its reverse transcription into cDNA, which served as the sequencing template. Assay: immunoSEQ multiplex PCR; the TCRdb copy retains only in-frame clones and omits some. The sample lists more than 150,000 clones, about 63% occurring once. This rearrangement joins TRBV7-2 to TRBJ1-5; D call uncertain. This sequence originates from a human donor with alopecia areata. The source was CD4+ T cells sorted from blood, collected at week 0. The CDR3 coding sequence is TGTGCCAGCAGCTCCCCCACGGTGAACAATCAGCCCCAGCATTTT. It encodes CASSSPTVNNQPQHF.